This is a list of T cell receptor beta chains from one sample in a study of low-dose radiotherapy and immunotherapy resistance in tumors. TCRdb processed the reads anew with MiXCR; each CDR3 protein has one entry. Of more than 50,000 distinct CDR3 sequences detected, less than 25% appear once; the ten largest clones hold 5.5% to 6%. Here the sequenced sample was PBMCs, taken before treatment. These receptors came from a male donor with prostate cancer. The CDR3 runs from the conserved cysteine through the conserved F or W. A D gene is named only where the DNA matches it firmly. Only part of the rows carry a size: once, few, many, or a class if the clone is expanded.

j_call clone_size cdr3_length d_call v_call cdr3_nt cdr3_aa
TRBJ2-7 few 12 - TRBV6-2/TRBV6-3 TGTGCCAGCAGTAACAACAACAGGGACAAGTACTTC CASSNNNRDKYF
TRBJ2-5 - 14 - TRBV4-1 TGCGCCAGCAGCCAAGTCCCGTATGGAGAGACCCAGTACTTC CASSQVPYGETQYF
TRBJ1-5 many 12 - TRBV28 TGTGCCAGTAGAGACAGCAATCAGCCCCAGCATTTT CASRDSNQPQHF
TRBJ2-1 - 14 - TRBV5-1 TGCGCCAGCAGCTTGGGGCGGGTATACAATGAGCAGTTCTTC CASSLGRVYNEQFF
TRBJ2-7 many 10 - TRBV21-1 TGTGCCAGCTCCTCCTACGAGCAGTACTTC CASSSYEQYF
TRBJ1-2 many 14 - TRBV19 TGTGCCAGTAGTATTGTGCAGGGACCCTATGGCTACACCTTC CASSIVQGPYGYTF
TRBJ2-3 - 15 TRBD2 TRBV6-2/TRBV6-3 TGTGCCAGCAGTTACGGAGTTAGCCGGGGGGAGACGCAGTATTTT CASSYGVSRGETQYF
TRBJ2-1 many 16 TRBD2 TRBV20-1 TGCAGTGCTAGTAGTCCCTTGGGGGAGGGCCCGGATGAGCAGTTCTTC CSASSPLGEGPDEQFF
TRBJ2-3 few 13 - TRBV14 TGTGCCAGCAGCCGTGGGACCGACCGTACGCAGTATTTT CASSRGTDRTQYF
TRBJ2-2 - 15 - TRBV5-1 - CASSLEGQNGELFFF
TRBJ2-1 few 17 TRBD2 TRBV6-8 TGTGCCAGCAGTTACTCTAGCGGGGCCATTTCCTACAATGAGCAGTTCTTC CASSYSSGAISYNEQFF
TRBJ2-7 - 15 - TRBV25-1 TGTGCCAGCAGTGGTTCAAGGGCCGGCACCTACGAGCAGTACTTC CASSGSRAGTYEQYF
TRBJ2-5 medium-sized 12 - TRBV30 TGTGCCTGGAGGGACCTAGCGGAGACCCAGTACTTC CAWRDLAETQYF
TRBJ2-4 many 15 - TRBV12-3/TRBV12-4 TGTGCCATCGGCGGGCAGGGCCTAGCCAAAAACATTCAGTACTTC CAIGGQGLAKNIQYF
TRBJ2-3 many 14 TRBD1 TRBV5-4 TGTGCCAGCAGCCGGACAGGCCCCACAGATACGCAGTATTTT CASSRTGPTDTQYF
TRBJ2-3 few 15 TRBD2 TRBV19 TGTGCCAGTAGTATTCTCCTAGCGGGAACAGATACGCAGTATTTT CASSILLAGTDTQYF
TRBJ2-2 many 15 - TRBV25-1 TGTGCCAGCAGTGAGGGTTGGGGGGCGGCCGGGGAGCTGTTTTTT CASSEGWGAAGELFF
TRBJ1-1 many 12 TRBD1 TRBV27 TGTGCCAGCAGTTTGCCAGGGGGTAAAGCTTTCTTT CASSLPGGKAFF
TRBJ2-5 many 13 - TRBV29-1 TGCAGCGTCACTAAGGGGGTGGACGAGACCCAGTACTTC CSVTKGVDETQYF
TRBJ2-1 many 13 - TRBV29-1 TGCAGCGTACCCGGGACTCGATACAATGAGCAGTTCTTC CSVPGTRYNEQFF
TRBJ2-7 many 13 - TRBV27 TGTGCCAGCGCTCGCGCAGGGTCCAACGAGCAGTACTTC CASARAGSNEQYF
TRBJ2-5 - 17 TRBD2 TRBV28 TGTGCCAGCAGTCCCCGGGGAGCGGGAGCGTCCCAAGAGACCCAGTACTTC CASSPRGAGASQETQYF
TRBJ2-1 - 15 TRBD2 TRBV28 TGTGCCAGCAGTTCTCGGGAGGGCCCTAGGAATGAGCAGTTCTTC CASSSREGPRNEQFF
TRBJ2-1 many 17 - TRBV7-2 TGTGCCAGCAGCCCTCGGGTCTCTTCTATCTCCTACAATGAGCAGTTCTTC CASSPRVSSISYNEQFF
TRBJ2-7 - 13 TRBD2 TRBV2 TGTGCCAGCCAGCCGGGACTAGCCGACGAGCAGTACTTC CASQPGLADEQYF
TRBJ2-7 - 14 TRBD1 TRBV27 TGTGCCAGCAGGCCCGGGACAGGGCCCTACGAGCAGTACTTC CASRPGTGPYEQYF
TRBJ2-1 many 16 TRBD2 TRBV7-9 TGTGCCAGCAGCTTACCGGGACTAGCGGGAGTCAATGAGCAGTTCTTC CASSLPGLAGVNEQFF
TRBJ2-1 - 14 TRBD1 TRBV6-1 TGTGCCAGCAGTCCTAGGGACAGGAGAGATGAGCAGTTCTTC CASSPRDRRDEQFF
TRBJ1-2 - 12 TRBD1 TRBV20-1 TGCAGTGCTTATTTTGGGACAGCGGGCTACACCTTC CSAYFGTAGYTF
TRBJ2-2 - 15 TRBD2 TRBV5-1 TGCGCCAGCAGCTTGTCACTAGCGGGGCCCGGGGAGCTGTTTTTT CASSLSLAGPGELFF
TRBJ2-1 - 15 TRBD2 TRBV12-3/TRBV12-4 TGTGCCAGCAGCCCGGGACTAGCGGAGTACAATGAGCAGTTCTTC CASSPGLAEYNEQFF
TRBJ1-1 many 16 TRBD1 TRBV19 TGTGCCAGTAGCAACCCAGTGGGACAGCCGAACACTGAAGCTTTCTTT CASSNPVGQPNTEAFF